Listed below are T cell receptor beta chains from one sample, sequenced in a study of T cell changes during pregnancy in multiple sclerosis. Method: immunoSEQ multiplex PCR; TCRdb's copy keeps in-frame clones and lacks some. The sample has around 40,000 clones; roughly nine tenths are singletons. Sequencing was performed on CD4+ T cells from peripheral blood mononuclear cells, taken in the first trimester of pregnancy. Receptors originate from a female donor in good health, enrolled as a control in a pregnancy study. The CDR3 runs from the conserved cysteine through the conserved F or W. The D gene is left open where the match is weak. Where a row states a size, it is once, few, many or the class of an expanded clone; other rows omit it.

J gene,clone size,D gene,V gene,CDR3 DNA,CDR3 protein
TRBJ2-3,once,NA,TRBV5-4,TGTGCCAGCAGCTTATCAGGAGGAGATACGCAGTATTTT,CASSLSGGDTQYF
TRBJ2-6,NA,NA,TRBV9,TGTGCCAGCAGCTCAAGACTCTCTGGGGCCAACGTCCTGACTTTC,CASSSRLSGANVLTF
TRBJ2-5,once,TRBD1,TRBV28,TGTGCCAGCAGCTACGGACAGGGCCACCAAGAGACCCAGTACTTC,CASSYGQGHQETQYF
TRBJ2-5,NA,TRBD2,TRBV20-1,TGCAGTAGCGGGGAGAAAGAGACCCAGTACTTC,CSSGEKETQYF
TRBJ2-2,NA,NA,TRBV5-8,TGTGCCAGCAGCCGACTTAATACGAACACCGGGGAGCTGTTTTTT,CASSRLNTNTGELFF
TRBJ1-1,NA,NA,TRBV29-1,TGCAGCGTTGAAGGGCAATCCGCTGAAGCTTTCTTT,CSVEGQSAEAFF
TRBJ2-5,NA,TRBD2,TRBV6-5,TGTGCCAGCAGTTCCCACTCCGGGACTAGAGGGGAGACCCAGTACTTC,CASSSHSGTRGETQYF
TRBJ2-1,NA,NA,TRBV7-3,TGTGCCAGCAGCTTTAGAGGTGAGCAGTTCTTC,CASSFRGEQFF
TRBJ1-1,NA,NA,TRBV9,TGTGCCAGCAGCGGGGGACATCCTGGAACTGAAGCTTTCTTT,CASSGGHPGTEAFF
TRBJ2-2,NA,NA,TRBV19,TGTGCCAGTAGTATTGGGGGAGGAACCGGGGAGCTGTTTTTT,CASSIGGGTGELFF
TRBJ1-3,NA,NA,TRBV5-1,TGCGCCAGCAGCCCGGAACAGGGTCCTGGAAACACCATATATTTT,CASSPEQGPGNTIYF
TRBJ1-4,NA,NA,TRBV7-9,TGTGCCAGCTCGCCGGGGGGGACGCCGGCGGCCTCAGGCGAAAAACTGTTTTTT,CASSPGGTPAASGEKLFF
TRBJ2-3,NA,TRBD2,TRBV9,TGTGCCAGCAGCGTAAGGACTAGCTTACCCACAGATACGCAGTATTTT,CASSVRTSLPTDTQYF
TRBJ1-1,few,NA,TRBV25-1,TGTGCCAGCAGAAGGGGTTGGAACACTGAAGCTTTCTTT,CASRRGWNTEAFF
TRBJ1-4,NA,NA,TRBV7-6,TGTGCCAGCAGCTTAGGGATTACAGGGAGTGAGGAAAAACTGTTTTTT,CASSLGITGSEEKLFF
TRBJ1-1,NA,TRBD1,TRBV29-1,TGCAGCGTTGAGGGGGACAGGGTGGACACTGAAGCTTTCTTT,CSVEGDRVDTEAFF
TRBJ2-3,NA,TRBD1,TRBV15,TGTGCCACCAGCAGAGGGTCGACAGGGTATAATGCAGATACGCAGTATTTT,CATSRGSTGYNADTQYF
TRBJ1-1,few,TRBD1,TRBV6-5,TGTGCCAGTCGGACGAGGGGGCGGCCTGAAGCTTTCTTT,CASRTRGRPEAFF
TRBJ1-5,NA,TRBD1,TRBV6-1,TGTGCCAGCAGTGAACCTCGGACAGGGGCATGGCAGCCCCAGCATTTT,CASSEPRTGAWQPQHF
TRBJ1-5,NA,NA,TRBV4-1,TGCGCCAGCAGCCGAGGAGGGGTAGTAGCAAGCAATCAGCCCCAGCATTTT,CASSRGGVVASNQPQHF
TRBJ1-4,NA,NA,TRBV5-1,TGCGCCAGCAGCCCGCAGGGAGGCCAGGGTGAAAAACTGTTTTTT,CASSPQGGQGEKLFF
TRBJ1-1,NA,NA,TRBV16,TGTGCCAGCAGCCGCGCTCAGGGGCGCACTGAAGCTTTCTTT,CASSRAQGRTEAFF
TRBJ1-2,NA,NA,TRBV19,TGTGCCAGTAGTGCGCCCGGGTGGGCTAACTATGGCTACACCTTC,CASSAPGWANYGYTF
TRBJ1-3,NA,TRBD1,TRBV18,TGTGCCAGCTCACCACGGGACAGAATAAACACCATATATTTT,CASSPRDRINTIYF
TRBJ1-1,once,NA,TRBV18,TGTGCCAGCTCACCCCAGGGATGGACTGAAGCTTTCTTT,CASSPQGWTEAFF
TRBJ2-7,NA,NA,TRBV7-2,TGTGCCAGCAGCTTGGCCCGCTACGAGCAGTACTTC,CASSLARYEQYF
TRBJ1-3,NA,TRBD1,TRBV27,TGTGCCAGCAGGCCAACAGGGGCGAAAGGAAACACCATATATTTT,CASRPTGAKGNTIYF
TRBJ2-5,once,NA,TRBV6-5,TGTGCCAGCAGTTATCGTAGGGGGGAGACCCAGTACTTC,CASSYRRGETQYF
TRBJ2-7,NA,TRBD2,TRBV7-2,TGTGCCAGCAGCCCCTCGGGGGGCTACGAGCAGTACTTC,CASSPSGGYEQYF
TRBJ1-5,NA,TRBD1,TRBV5-4,TGTGCCAGCACCCCCGACAGGGCTGTTCAGCCCCAGCATTTT,CASTPDRAVQPQHF
TRBJ1-5,NA,NA,TRBV4-1,TGCGCCAGCAGCCAACGACAGGAGCAGCCCCAGCATTTT,CASSQRQEQPQHF
TRBJ2-3,NA,NA,TRBV30,TGTGCCTGGATGTACAGGGCGAGCACAGATACGCAGTATTTT,CAWMYRASTDTQYF
TRBJ2-7,NA,TRBD1,TRBV5-1,TGCGCCAGCAGCACGGGACAGGGTTTCAGTGTATCCTACGAGCAGTACTTC,CASSTGQGFSVSYEQYF
TRBJ1-2,NA,NA,TRBV19,TGTGCCAGTAGTGCAAACAGGGCTGGCTACACCTTC,CASSANRAGYTF
TRBJ1-1,NA,NA,TRBV6-5,TGTGCCAGCAGCCCCGGACAGACCCGAGGAACTGAAGCTTTCTTT,CASSPGQTRGTEAFF
TRBJ1-5,NA,NA,TRBV5-1,TGCGCCAGCAGCCAAAGAACAGCAGACCCCAATCAGCCCCAGCATTTT,CASSQRTADPNQPQHF
TRBJ1-1,NA,TRBD1,TRBV19,TGTGCCAGTAGTCGGACAGGGTCTGCTGAAGCTTTCTTT,CASSRTGSAEAFF
TRBJ2-1,NA,NA,TRBV7-3,TGTGCCAGCAGCTTAGGGGACTCACACAATGAGCAGTTCTTC,CASSLGDSHNEQFF
TRBJ1-1,NA,TRBD1,TRBV27,TGTGCCAGCAGCCGGGACAGGCCGACGAACACTGAAGCTTTCTTT,CASSRDRPTNTEAFF
TRBJ1-6,once,NA,TRBV18,TGTGCCAGCTCACAGGCCACGGGTATTAATTCACCCCTCCACTTT,CASSQATGINSPLHF
TRBJ1-1,NA,TRBD1,TRBV5-6,TGTGCCAGCGGACGACAGGGGCCGTTCACTGAAGCTTTCTTT,CASGRQGPFTEAFF
TRBJ1-1,NA,NA,TRBV15,TGTGCCACCAGCAGAGATCTCGAGGGCCCTGAAGCTTTCTTT,CATSRDLEGPEAFF